The present TCR beta chain was sequenced within a study of control samples from healthy donors and cancer patients. Germline CDR1 reads MNHNY; CDR2 reads SVGAGI (reference sequence). CDR3 length: 11 amino acids. V shed 7 bases and J shed 2 bases, with 5 bases lying between them. TCRdb's table, derived via immunoSEQ multiplex PCR, lists solely in-frame clones and lacks some. This table has 190,000 or so clones, 85% to 95% appearing once. This sequence was found in a man between 18 and 35 years old in good health. Sequenced material: blood. V usage is TRBV6-6 and J usage is TRBJ1-2, with unresolved D. The CDR3 protein is CASTLNYGYTF. CDR3 nucleotide sequence: TGTGCCAGCACCCTGAACTATGGCTACACCTTC.